This T cell receptor (beta chain) was captured by sequencing in a study of T cells in Graves' hyperthyroidism and ophthalmopathy. A note on this clonotype: Its antigen is still unknown.

Trimming cost V 0 bases and J 6 bases, with 10 bases left between them. CDR1 is SGDLS and CDR2 is YYNGEE in the germline V gene. The CDR3 contains 13 residues. Findings and limits, study-wide: Blood also carried most thyroid clonotypes expanded above 0.001.

Researchers amplified the TCR beta CDR3 regions from RNA transcripts. TCR CDR3 underwent first-round RT-PCR with the HTBI primer set. In TCRdb, the multiplex PCR reads were re-called with MiXCR into one record per CDR3 protein. In the table there are about 340,000 distinct CDR3 sequences, under 25% of which are singletons. The rearrangement links TRBV9 to TRBJ2-7; D uncertain. Sequencing input: blood. The receptor was derived from a woman aged 50 to 60 with Graves' hyperthyroidism. The DNA for the CDR3 is TGTGCCAGCAGCGTAGGAGACGGAACCGAGCAGTACTTC. Its translation is CASSVGDGTEQYF.